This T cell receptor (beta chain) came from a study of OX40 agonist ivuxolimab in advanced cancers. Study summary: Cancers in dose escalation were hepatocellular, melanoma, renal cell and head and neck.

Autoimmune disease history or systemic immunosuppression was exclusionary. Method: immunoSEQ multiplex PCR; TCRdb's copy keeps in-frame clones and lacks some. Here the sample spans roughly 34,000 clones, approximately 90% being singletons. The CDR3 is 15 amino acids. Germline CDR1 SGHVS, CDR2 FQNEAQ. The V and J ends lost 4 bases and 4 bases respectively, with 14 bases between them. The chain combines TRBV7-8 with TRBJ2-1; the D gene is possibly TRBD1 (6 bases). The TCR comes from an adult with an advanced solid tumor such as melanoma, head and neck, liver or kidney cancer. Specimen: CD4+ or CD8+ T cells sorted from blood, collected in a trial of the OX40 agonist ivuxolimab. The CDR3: CASSSNRVRYNEQFF. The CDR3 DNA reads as TGTGCCAGCAGCTCAAACAGGGTGAGATACAATGAGCAGTTCTTC.